Detailed here is one TCR beta chain. The target antigen is unknown. This sample was taken from a study of T-cell memory formation after mild COVID-19. V was clipped by 6 bases and J by 1 base, with 12 bases between them. CDR1 is DFQATT and CDR2 is SNEGSKA in the germline V gene (reference sequence). This CDR3 has 13 amino acids. Via MiXCR, TCRdb re-called the 5' RACE reads, giving one row per CDR3 protein. The sample contains some 180,000 distinct CDR3 sequences, 15% to 20% of which appear only once. Study-level results: Among clones contracting day 15 to 85, CD4/CD8 was balanced, whereas later expanders leaned CD4+.

Source material: PBMCs or a T cell subset sorted from them (not recorded which). The chain uses TRBV20-1 and TRBJ1-1; D is uncertain. The TCR comes from a man younger than 35 who had mild COVID-19 (a few samples of this study predate the infection). Cell type and time point are not known. The CDR3 nucleotides read TGCAGTGCACCGAGGGCCTCGAACACTGAAGCTTTCTTT. As protein: CSAPRASNTEAFF.